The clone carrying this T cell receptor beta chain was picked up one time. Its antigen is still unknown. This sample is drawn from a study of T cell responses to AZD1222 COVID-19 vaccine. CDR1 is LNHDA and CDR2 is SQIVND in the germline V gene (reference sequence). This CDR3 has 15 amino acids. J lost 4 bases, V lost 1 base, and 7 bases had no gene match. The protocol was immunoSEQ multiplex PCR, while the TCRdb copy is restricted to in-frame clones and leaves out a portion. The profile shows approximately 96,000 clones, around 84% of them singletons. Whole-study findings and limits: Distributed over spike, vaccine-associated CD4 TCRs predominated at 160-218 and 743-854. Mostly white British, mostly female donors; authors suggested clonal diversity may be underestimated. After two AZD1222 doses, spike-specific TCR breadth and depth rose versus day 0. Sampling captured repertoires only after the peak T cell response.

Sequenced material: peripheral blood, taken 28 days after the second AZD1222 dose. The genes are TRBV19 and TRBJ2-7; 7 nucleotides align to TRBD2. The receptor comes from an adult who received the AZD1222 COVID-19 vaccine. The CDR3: CASSIGTSLGYEQYF. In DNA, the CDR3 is TGTGCCAGTAGTATAGGGACTAGTCTTGGATACGAGCAGTACTTC. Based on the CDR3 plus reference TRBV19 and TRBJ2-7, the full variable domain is DGGITQSPKYLFRKEGQNVTLSCEQNLNHDAMYWYRQDPGQGLRLIYYSQIVNDFQKGDIAEGYSVSREKKESFPLTVTSAQKNPTAFYLCASSIGTSLGYEQYFGPGTRLTVT.